This T cell receptor (beta chain) derives from a study of CD8 T cells in Susac syndrome. Trimming took off 4 bases at V and 2 bases at J, with 9 bases between the two ends. Germline CDR1 LNHNV, CDR2 YYDKDF (reference sequence). The length of the CDR3 is 14 residues. A quantity of about 0.5 to 1 ug RNA underwent reverse transcription using random hexamers. Across 54 Vbeta and 13 Jbeta, immunoSEQ multiplex PCR amplified TCR beta CDR3. In TCRdb, the immunoSEQ multiplex PCR reads were re-called with MiXCR into one record per CDR3 protein. The sample contains roughly 120,000 distinct CDR3 sequences, around 94% of which appear only once.

The rearrangement links TRBV15 to TRBJ1-5; D unclear. The source of this sequence is a human donor with multiple sclerosis. The sequenced sample was CD4+ T cells from PBMCs. The CDR3 loop is CATSKGLGNQPQHF. The CDR3 region has the DNA TGTGCCACCAGCAAAGGTTTGGGCAATCAGCCCCAGCATTTT.